The clone carrying this T cell receptor (beta chain) appeared once. The ends were cut back, 2 bases at V and 1 base at J, with 11 bases in the middle. Germline CDR1 reads MNHEY; CDR2 reads SMNVEV (reference sequence). CDR3 length equals 15 residues. Using immunoSEQ multiplex PCR, the repertoire was profiled, and TCRdb retains in-frame clones only, with some absent. There are 180,000 or so clones in the sample; approximately 86% occur only once, and 7.2% lies in the top ten. The entry originates in a study of cytomegalovirus exposure and HLA in healthy donors. The rearrangement links TRBV27 to TRBJ1-1, with unresolved D. The TCR was taken from a man under 40 in good health and CMV-seropositive. The sequenced sample was PBMCs. CDR3 loop: CASSLRSGKNTEAFF. CDR3 nucleotides: TGTGCCAGCAGTTTACGGTCCGGCAAGAACACTGAAGCTTTCTTT.